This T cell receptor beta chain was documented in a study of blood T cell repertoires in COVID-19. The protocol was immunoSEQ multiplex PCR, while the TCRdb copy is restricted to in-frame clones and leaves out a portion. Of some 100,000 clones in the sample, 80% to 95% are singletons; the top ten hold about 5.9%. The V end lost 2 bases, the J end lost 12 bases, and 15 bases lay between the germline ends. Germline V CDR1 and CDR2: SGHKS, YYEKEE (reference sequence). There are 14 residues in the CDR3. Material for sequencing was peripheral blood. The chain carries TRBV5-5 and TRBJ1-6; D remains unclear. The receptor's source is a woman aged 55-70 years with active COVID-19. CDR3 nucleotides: TGTGCCAGCAGCTTAGAAGGCGCCCGGGAACCCCTCCACTTT. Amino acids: CASSLEGAREPLHF.